This TCR beta chain was captured by sequencing in a study of blood T cell repertoires in COVID-19. Original processing methods: From reference gene primer amplification, estimates of nucleated cell counts were derived. This table comes from immunoSEQ multiplex PCR, and its TCRdb copy is limited to in-frame clones, with some not included. The D gene and trimming were derived from the DNA, and the V and J assignments and clone size from that table. The sample includes about 430,000 clones, about 90% of them seen just once. The ends lost 0 bases at V and 7 bases at J; junction bases unmatched: 4. CDR1 and CDR2 (germline): SGDLS, YYNGEE. The CDR3 totals 14 residues.

This rearrangement joins TRBV9 to TRBJ2-1; 7 bases align to TRBD2. Sequences were obtained from peripheral blood. This clonotype was obtained from a man between 18 and 29 years old with COVID-19, enrolled during active disease. CDR3 DNA sequence: TGTGCCAGCAGCGTAGCGGGAGGCAGAAATGAGCAGTTCTTC. Its translation: CASSVAGGRNEQFF.